This TCR beta chain derives from a study of blood T cell repertoires in COVID-19 (dated by TCRdb to 2020 to 2022). For context, the study as a whole: Samples covering the acute and convalescent phases of COVID-19 were provided by collaborators in the United States, Italy and Spain. The material from the prospective study consisted of cDNA or gDNA derived from T cells, B-cell-depleted T cells, or PBMCs. The dataset comprised deeply sampled blood TCRbeta repertoires from subjects exposed to, actively infected with, or recovered from COVID-19. The repertoires were released in a freely available public database meant as a resource for research on the immune response to SARS-CoV-2. The samples were drawn from two sources: the first 160 participants of the ongoing ImmuneRACE study, and 1,200 or so subjects contributed by 6 global collaborators. Sample metadata almost always included a de-identified subject ID, COVID-19 status, age in years and sex. Where available, HLA class I and class II types were taken from metadata supplied by the sample provider and were not determined by assay-based typing.

The junction shows trimming of 4 bases on V and 1 base on J, and the gene matches do not reach 4 bases of it. Taken from the germline V gene (reference sequence), the CDR1 and CDR2 loops are LNHDA and SQIVND. CDR3 length: 15 amino acids, cysteine to phenylalanine. Only the CDR3 DNA stays, 45 bases, in frame from base 1. One collaborating source in Seattle enrolled patients during active infection and followed them longitudinally through the course of disease. Whole blood was collected in K2EDTA tubes by collaborating institutions according to the institutions' own protocols. Collaborator samples were shipped for TCRbeta analysis as frozen whole blood, isolated PBMCs, or DNA extracted from either sample type. Concerning this clone itself: It has no known antigen specificity. Per-base qualities were not stored, and no clone one base away is much larger.

On the study overall, not on this receptor specifically: How much clinical and demographic metadata was included differed by source and by participant, and the metadata was provided uncurated.

TCRbeta CDR3 regions were amplified from genomic DNA using the immunoSEQ Assay, a bias-controlled multiplex PCR. From the authors' description of their analysis: The number of nucleated cells in each sample was estimated by amplification of reference gene primers within the assay. To quantify the absolute abundance of each unique TCRbeta CDR3 rearrangement, sequence reads were collapsed and filtered. For each sample, productive Simpson clonality was calculated by taking the square root of Simpson's diversity index across productive rearrangements. TCRdb obtained this table from immuneACCESS and retained in-frame rearrangements with V and J assigned. These tables miss some clones; where compared with another copy, unresolved V genes account for less than half of the shortfall, and the remainder is unexplained. The D gene and trimming were derived from the DNA, and the V and J assignments and clone size from that table. In all, the sample holds some 260,000 clones, and about 91% of those were seen once. The top ten clonotypes cover around 6.5% of the sample.

The sequence came from a woman younger than 45 with COVID-19, enrolled during active disease. The chain links TRBV19 with TRBJ2-5, with 9 central nucleotides matching TRBD2. The specimen was peripheral blood. The CDR3 reads CASSTSGRSQETQYF. Here is the DNA: TGTGCCAGTAGTACGAGCGGGAGGTCCCAAGAGACCCAGTACTTC.